This T cell receptor beta chain is drawn from a study of T cells after yellow fever vaccination. Study summary: SMART-Seq v4 Ultra Low Input served to prepare low-cell-number fractions.

The CDR3 is 14 residues long. CDR1 is SGHVS, CDR2 FQNEAQ, per germline. Trimming stripped 5 bases from V and 9 bases from J, with 17 bases between. Findings and limits, study-wide: From the bulk population, abundant clonotypes could contaminate and appear within FACS-sorted repertoires.

A word on this clonotype: The target antigen is unknown.

Template switching with 5'RACE generated the TCR cDNA and added a universal primer site and UMIs. TCRdb ran MiXCR on the 5' RACE reads and lists one entry per CDR3 protein. The data show hundreds of thousands of distinct CDR3 sequences, 21% seen once. J is TRBJ1-5 and V is TRBV7-8; D may be TRBD1 (5 bases). The sequencing used PBMCs, collected less than 25 days after the first yellow fever vaccination. The sequence was collected from a man between 18 and 29 years old who received the YFV17D yellow fever vaccine. For the CDR3, the DNA is TGTGCCAGCAGCCCCGGGACGTCGAGAAGGCCCCAGCATTTT. This encodes CASSPGTSRRPQHF. The full variable domain, its missing parts supplied by reference TRBV7-8 and TRBJ1-5, is GAGVSQSPRYKVAKRGQDVALRCDPISGHVSLFWYQQALGQGPEFLTYFQNEAQLDKSGLPSDRFFAERPEGSVSTLKIQRTQQEDSAVYLCASSPGTSRRPQHFGDGTRLSIL.